The sequence of this T cell receptor (beta chain) was determined in a study of blood T cell repertoires in COVID-19. Assay used: immunoSEQ multiplex PCR; TCRdb lists only in-frame clones, some missing. The data contain approximately 470,000 clones, roughly 87% of them singletons. The sample consisted of PBMCs or T cells enriched from blood (not recorded which). The TCR was taken from a woman younger than 30 who had recovered from COVID-19.

CDR3 amino acids: CASSPGSTGTEAFF. CDR3 nucleotide sequence: TGTGCCAGCTCACCCGGGTCTACTGGTACTGAAGCTTTCTTT. The chain employs TRBV18 and TRBJ1-1; unclear D gene. The CDR3 extends over 14 amino acids. Germline V lookup: CDR1 KGHSH, CDR2 LQKENI. Trimming pared 3 bases from V and 5 bases from J, leaving 13 bases between.